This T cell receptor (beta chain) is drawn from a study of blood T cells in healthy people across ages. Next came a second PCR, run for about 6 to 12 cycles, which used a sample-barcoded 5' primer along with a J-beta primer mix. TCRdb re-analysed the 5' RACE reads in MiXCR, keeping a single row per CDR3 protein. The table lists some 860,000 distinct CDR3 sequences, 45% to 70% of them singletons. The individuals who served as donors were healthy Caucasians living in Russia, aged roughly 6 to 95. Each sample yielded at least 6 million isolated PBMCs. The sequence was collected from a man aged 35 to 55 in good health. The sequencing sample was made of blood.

Here the CDR3 reads CASSLGGLNSPLHF. CDR3 DNA: TGTGCCAGCAGTTTGGGAGGGTTGAATTCACCCCTCCACTTT. The V gene is TRBV12-3 or TRBV12-4, the J gene TRBJ1-6; no reliable D call. Trimming pared 3 bases from V and 7 bases from J, leaving 10 bases between. The CDR3 has 14 amino acids.